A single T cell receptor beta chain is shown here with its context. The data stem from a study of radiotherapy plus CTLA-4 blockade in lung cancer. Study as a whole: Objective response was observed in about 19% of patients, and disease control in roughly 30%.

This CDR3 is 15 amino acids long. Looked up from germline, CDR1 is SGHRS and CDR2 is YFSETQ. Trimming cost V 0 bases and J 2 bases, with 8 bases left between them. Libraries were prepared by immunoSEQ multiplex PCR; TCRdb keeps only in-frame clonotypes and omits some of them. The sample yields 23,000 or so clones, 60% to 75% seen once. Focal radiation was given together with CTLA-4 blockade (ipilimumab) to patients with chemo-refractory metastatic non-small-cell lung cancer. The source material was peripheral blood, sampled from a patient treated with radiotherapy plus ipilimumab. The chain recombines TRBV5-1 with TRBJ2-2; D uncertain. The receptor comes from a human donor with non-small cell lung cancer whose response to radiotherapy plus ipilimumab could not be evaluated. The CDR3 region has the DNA TGCGCCAGCAGCTTGGGTTACTCCAACACCGGGGAGCTGTTTTTT. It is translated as CASSLGYSNTGELFF.